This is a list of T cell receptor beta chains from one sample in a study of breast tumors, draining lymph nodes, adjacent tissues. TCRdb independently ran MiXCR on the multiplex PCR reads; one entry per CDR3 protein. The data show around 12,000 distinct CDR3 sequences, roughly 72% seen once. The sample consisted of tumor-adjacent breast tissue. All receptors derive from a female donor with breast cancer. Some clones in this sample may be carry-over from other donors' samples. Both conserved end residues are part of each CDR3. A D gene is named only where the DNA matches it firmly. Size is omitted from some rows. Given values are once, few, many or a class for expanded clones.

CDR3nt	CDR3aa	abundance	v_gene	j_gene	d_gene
TGTGCCAGCTCAGATGGACAGGGAGCAACTAATGAAAAACTGTTTTTT	CASSDGQGATNEKLFF	-	TRBV18	TRBJ1-4	TRBD1
TGCAGTGCCGAACGGGGGGACAGCTCCTACAATGAGCAGTTCTTC	CSAERGDSSYNEQFF	-	TRBV20-1	TRBJ2-1	-
TGCAGTGCTAGACTACTAGCTTACGAGCAGTACTTC	CSARLLAYEQYF	-	TRBV20-1	TRBJ2-7	-
TGTGCCAGACTGCGACCGGGACAGCCTAATGAAAAACTGTTTTTT	CARLRPGQPNEKLFF	-	TRBV19	TRBJ1-4	TRBD1
TGTGCCAGCGGTGTGACAGCTAACTATGGCTACACCTTC	CASGVTANYGYTF	few	TRBV7-9	TRBJ1-2	-
TGTGCCAGCACTATGGGGAGCAGCACAGATACGCAGTATTTT	CASTMGSSTDTQYF	-	TRBV6-4	TRBJ2-3	-
TGTGCCCGCAGCCAGGGGGTTAGCACAGATACGCAGTATTTT	CARSQGVSTDTQYF	-	TRBV5-4	TRBJ2-3	TRBD1
TGTGCCAGCAGTTTTAGGGGGATCCACGAGCAGTACTTC	CASSFRGIHEQYF	-	TRBV6-5	TRBJ2-7	-
TGCGCCAGCAGCCAAGATCCGGGGTTTTATCAGCCCCAGCATTTT	CASSQDPGFYQPQHF	-	TRBV4-1	TRBJ1-5	-
TGTGCCAGCAGCAAGAGTAGCGGGTCCTACGAGCAGTACTTC	CASSKSSGSYEQYF	-	TRBV7-2	TRBJ2-7	TRBD2
TGTGCCAGCAGCCAGACAGGGAGACTTCAGCCCCAGCATTTT	CASSQTGRLQPQHF	many	TRBV4-2	TRBJ1-5	TRBD1
TGTGCCAGCAGCGCCTCCGGGACTAGCGGGAATACGCAGTATTTT	CASSASGTSGNTQYF	-	TRBV6-4	TRBJ2-3	TRBD2
TGTGCCAGCAGCCTCTGGACTAGCGGGAGATCCGGGGAGCTGTTTTTT	CASSLWTSGRSGELFF	-	TRBV3-1	TRBJ2-2	TRBD2
TGCGCCAGCAGCTACGGGACAGGGTCCTACAATGAGCAGTTCTTC	CASSYGTGSYNEQFF	-	TRBV5-1	TRBJ2-1	TRBD1
TGTGCCTGGAGTGTCGTAAGGGGGAGTGAGCAGTTCTTC	CAWSVVRGSEQFF	-	TRBV30	TRBJ2-1	-
TGTGCCACCAGCAGAGAAGGGCGTGGGGGAAAACTGTTTTTT	CATSREGRGGKLFF	once	TRBV15	TRBJ1-4	-
TGTGCCAGCAGCTTAGCGAATACCAGACTTTACGAGCAGTACTTC	CASSLANTRLYEQYF	medium-sized	TRBV11-2	TRBJ2-7	-
TGTGCCAGCGGAGGGACTAGCGGGAGGGGTTGGGAGCAGTTCTTC	CASGGTSGRGWEQFF	many	TRBV4-2	TRBJ2-1	TRBD2
TGTGCCAGCAGCTTAGATGGTTCTAGCGCGGACTACTACGAGCAGTACTTC	CASSLDGSSADYYEQYF	-	TRBV11-2	TRBJ2-7	-
TGTGCCTGGAGTAAGGGGGACAGGGGAAAGACCCAGTACTTC	CAWSKGDRGKTQYF	-	TRBV30	TRBJ2-5	TRBD1
TGCGCCAGCAGCCAGGGGGCGATAGCTAATGAAAAACTGTTTTTT	CASSQGAIANEKLFF	few	TRBV5-1	TRBJ1-4	TRBD1
TGTGCCAGCAGCCCGGACAGCGGGTATGACGAGCAGTACTTC	CASSPDSGYDEQYF	medium-sized	TRBV7-9	TRBJ2-7	-
TGTGCCAGCAGCCGGGGACTAGCGGAACTTAGCTCCTACAATGAGCAGTTCTTC	CASSRGLAELSSYNEQFF	-	TRBV5-6	TRBJ2-1	TRBD2
TGTGCCACCGGGGATCGGGCCCTTACGAGGGAGGATGAGCAGTTCTTC	CATGDRALTREDEQFF	-	TRBV12-3/TRBV12-4	TRBJ2-1	-
TGTGCCAGCAGCTTATCTGCCTCTGGAAACACCATATATTTT	CASSLSASGNTIYF	-	TRBV7-9	TRBJ1-3	-
TGTGCCAGCAGCCCCAACAGGGCCAAATCTGGGGCCAACGTCCTGACTTTC	CASSPNRAKSGANVLTF	-	TRBV9	TRBJ2-6	-
TGTGCCAGCAGCTTAGGGGCAGTATTGGAGACCCAGTACTTC	CASSLGAVLETQYF	medium-sized	TRBV7-2	TRBJ2-5	-
TGCAGTGCAGTCGCGACTAGCGGGGGTTACAATGAGCAGTTCTTC	CSAVATSGGYNEQFF	once	TRBV20-1	TRBJ2-1	TRBD2
TGTGCCAGCACCATCCTGAGACCCGACAGGGAGGGTGGCTATGGCTACACCTTC	CASTILRPDREGGYGYTF	-	TRBV28	TRBJ1-2	TRBD1
TGTGCCAGCAGCACGAACAACGCGAACACCGGGGAGCTGTTTTTT	CASSTNNANTGELFF	-	TRBV7-3	TRBJ2-2	-
TGCAGCGTTGCGAGGGGAGGCGGGAGTAAGACCGGGGAGCTGTTTTTT	CSVARGGGSKTGELFF	-	TRBV29-1	TRBJ2-2	TRBD2
TGTGCCAGCAGCTTAGTCGGGCTGGAACAAGAGACCCAGTACTTC	CASSLVGLEQETQYF	few	TRBV7-9	TRBJ2-5	-
TGTGCCACCAGCCGGACAGGGGGCAATCAGCCCCAGCATTTT	CATSRTGGNQPQHF	medium-sized	TRBV15	TRBJ1-5	TRBD1
TGTGCCAGCAGCCGCGGGACTTCAATGAGTTACAATGAGCAGTTCTTC	CASSRGTSMSYNEQFF	many	TRBV6-2/TRBV6-3	TRBJ2-1	-
TGTGCCACCAGTGATTTAGACGGAGGGATTAGGTCCGGGGAGCTGTTTTTT	CATSDLDGGIRSGELFF	-	TRBV24-1	TRBJ2-2	-
TGCAGTGCCCGGGCCGGATACGAGCAGTACTTC	CSARAGYEQYF	-	TRBV20-1	TRBJ2-7	-